The following is a T cell receptor (beta chain) sequence with its context. The antigen remains unidentified. This sample is drawn from a study of OX40 agonist ivuxolimab in advanced cancers. Study as a whole: Of the patients, three showed partial responses, one with hepatocellular carcinoma and two with cutaneous melanoma. General study results and limits: Expanded clones tended on average to be more numerous among CD8+ T cells than CD4+. Those patients achieving a partial response at 0.1-3.0 mg/kg showed among the lowest clonal expansion.

The germline gives CDR1 SGDLS, CDR2 YYNGEE. Trimming stripped 0 bases from V and 5 bases from J, with 18 bases between. The CDR3 sequence is 17 residues long. Sampled blood was obtained at baseline, cycle 4 day 1, and cycle 7 day 1. The method was immunoSEQ multiplex PCR; TCRdb's version includes in-frame clones alone and lacks a portion of them. The sample has around 10,000 clones; 77% are singletons. The clonotype was recovered from an adult with an advanced solid tumor such as melanoma, head and neck, liver or kidney cancer. The specimen comprised CD4+ or CD8+ T cells sorted from blood, sampled in a trial of the OX40 agonist ivuxolimab. V gene TRBV9 combines with J gene TRBJ2-1; D unresolved. CDR3 nucleotide sequence: TGTGCCAGCAGCGTAGGTCCCTTGGTGGCCGGAGACAATGAGCAGTTCTTC. Its translation is CASSVGPLVAGDNEQFF.